This T cell receptor (beta chain) originates from a study of OX40 agonist ivuxolimab in advanced cancers. Study-wide results and caveats: Antigen targets of the expanded peripheral T cells went undetermined. Dosing at 0.1 to 3.0 mg/kg was accompanied by clonal expansion of CD4+ and CD8+ blood T cells by week 6.

V gave up 8 bases and J gave up 2 bases, with 8 bases separating them. Per the germline V gene, CDR1 is LNHDA and CDR2 is SQIVND (reference sequence). This CDR3 has 12 residues. About this clone: Antigen: not known.

Cycle 7 day 1, cycle 4 day 1, and baseline were the timepoints at which blood was sampled. The assay was immunoSEQ multiplex PCR, and TCRdb's table has in-frame clones only and misses some. This sample has 20,000 to 25,000 clones, with 75% to 85% found just once. The sample in question was CD4+ or CD8+ T cells sorted from blood, obtained in a trial of the OX40 agonist ivuxolimab. The chain couples TRBV19 to TRBJ2-3; D uncertain. The receptor was isolated from an adult with an advanced solid tumor such as melanoma, head and neck, liver or kidney cancer. DNA for the CDR3: TGTGCCAGTCGGGCCGTCACAGATACGCAGTATTTT. This encodes CASRAVTDTQYF.